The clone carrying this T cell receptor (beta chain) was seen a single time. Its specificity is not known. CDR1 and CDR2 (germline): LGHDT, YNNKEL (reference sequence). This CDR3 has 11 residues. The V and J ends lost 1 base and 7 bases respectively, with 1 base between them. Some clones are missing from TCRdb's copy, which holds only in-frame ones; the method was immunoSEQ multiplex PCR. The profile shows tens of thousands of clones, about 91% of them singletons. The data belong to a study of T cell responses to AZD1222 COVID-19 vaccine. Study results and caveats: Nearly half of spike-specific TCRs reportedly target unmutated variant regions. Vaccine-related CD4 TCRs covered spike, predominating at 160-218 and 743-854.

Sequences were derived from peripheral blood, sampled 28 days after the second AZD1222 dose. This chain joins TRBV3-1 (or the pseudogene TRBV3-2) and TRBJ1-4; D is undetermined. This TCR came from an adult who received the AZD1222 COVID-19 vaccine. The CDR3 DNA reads TGTGCCAGCAGCCAAGTTGAAAAACTGTTTTTT. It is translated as CASSQVEKLFF.